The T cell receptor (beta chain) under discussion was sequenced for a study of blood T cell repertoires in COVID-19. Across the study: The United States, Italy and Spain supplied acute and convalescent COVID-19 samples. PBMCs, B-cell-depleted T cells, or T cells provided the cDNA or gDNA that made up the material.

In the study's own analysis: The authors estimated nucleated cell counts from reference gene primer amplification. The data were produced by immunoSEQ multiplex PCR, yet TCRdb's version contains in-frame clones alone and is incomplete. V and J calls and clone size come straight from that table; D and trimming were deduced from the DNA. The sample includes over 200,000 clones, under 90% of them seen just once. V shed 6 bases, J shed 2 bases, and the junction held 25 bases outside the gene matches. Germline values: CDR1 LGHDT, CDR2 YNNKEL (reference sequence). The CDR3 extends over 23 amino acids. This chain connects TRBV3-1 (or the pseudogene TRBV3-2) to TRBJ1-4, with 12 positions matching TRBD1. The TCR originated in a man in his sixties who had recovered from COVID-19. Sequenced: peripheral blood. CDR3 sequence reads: CASRPPLLLVEGDRGLTNEKLFF. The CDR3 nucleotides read TGTGCCAGCAGACCCCCTTTGTTACTGGTGGAAGGGGACAGGGGGCTTACTAATGAAAAACTGTTTTTT.